This T cell receptor beta chain was recovered during a study of cytomegalovirus exposure and HLA in healthy donors. V lost 4 bases and J lost 4; bases outside the gene matches: 10. The CDR3 extends over 16 amino acids. Germline assignment: CDR1 SGHDT and CDR2 YYEEEE. The PCR contained 60 Vbeta and 13 Jbeta primers. Data came from immunoSEQ multiplex PCR; TCRdb stores just in-frame clones and leaves some out. This repertoire includes 130,000 or so clones. This chain links TRBV5-6 with TRBJ2-3, with 9 nucleotides matching TRBD2. The receptor's source is a middle-aged woman in good health and CMV-seropositive. Sequences were obtained from PBMCs. The CDR3 protein is CASSRAGGHRSDTQYF. DNA of the CDR3: TGTGCCAGCAGCCGGGCGGGGGGGCACAGGTCAGATACGCAGTATTTT.